The 2 T cell receptor beta chains presented below share a single source sample, sequenced in a study of blood T cell repertoires in COVID-19. The repertoire was sequenced with immunoSEQ multiplex PCR; TCRdb's copy has only in-frame clones and lacks some. The sample records roughly 190,000 clones, about 90% being singletons. Input material: peripheral blood. These receptors all stem from a man aged 60 to 75 with active or convalescent COVID-19.

The rearrangement joins TRBV3-1 (or the pseudogene TRBV3-2) to TRBJ1-2; TRBD1 aligns across 7 bases. Germline CDR1 and CDR2: LGHDT and YNNKEL (reference sequence). The CDR3 is 15 amino acids. Germline trimming cut 3 bases from V and 0 bases from J; bases unmatched to any gene: 4. The CDR3 region is CASSHLGQPNYGYTF. The CDR3, as DNA: TGTGCCAGCAGCCACTTGGGACAGCCTAACTATGGCTACACCTTC.

The chain has TRBV29-1 and TRBJ1-1, with 9 bases fitting TRBD1. V trimming: 4 bases; J trimming: 7 bases; junction bases outside the gene matches: 25. CDR1 SQVTM and CDR2 ANQGSEA come from the germline V gene. CDR3 length: 19 amino acids. The CDR3 region has the DNA TGCAGCGTTGGACCGGGACAGGGAGCCCGTGGGTATCGGGCCCGTGAAGCTTTCTTT. Amino acid sequence: CSVGPGQGARGYRAREAFF.